This T cell receptor (beta chain) stems from a study of blood T cell repertoires in COVID-19. As for the study in general: The analysed material was cDNA or gDNA that came from T cells, B-cell-depleted T cells, or PBMCs.

V lost 6 bases and J 0 bases, leaving 14 bases between the germline ends. This CDR3 comprises 15 residues. CDR1 MNHEY and CDR2 SVGAGI come from the germline V gene. The protocol was immunoSEQ multiplex PCR, while the TCRdb copy is restricted to in-frame clones and leaves out a portion. The data hold roughly 190,000 clones, with 80% to 85% observed a single time. The rearrangement joins TRBV6-5 to TRBJ1-2; D not certain. Material for sequencing was peripheral blood. This TCR derives from a woman in her sixties or seventies with COVID-19, enrolled during active disease. In DNA, the CDR3 is TGTGCCAGCAGACGGCAAGTCCAGGCTAACTATGGCTACACCTTC. Translated, it gives CASRRQVQANYGYTF.